The present T cell receptor beta chain was sequenced within a study of blood T cell repertoires in COVID-19 (dated by TCRdb to 2018 to 2021). About the full investigation: The collaborator samples originated in the United States, Italy and Spain and spanned the acute and convalescent phases of COVID-19. The material from the prospective study consisted of cDNA or gDNA derived from T cells, B-cell-depleted T cells, or PBMCs. Subjects who had been exposed to COVID-19, were actively infected with it, or had recovered from it provided the deeply sampled blood TCRbeta repertoires that made up the dataset. The repertoires were released in a freely available public database meant as a resource for research on the immune response to SARS-CoV-2. Samples were obtained from the ongoing ImmuneRACE study (first 160 participants) and from some 1,200 subjects provided by 6 global collaborators. Sample metadata almost always included a de-identified subject ID, COVID-19 status, age in years and sex. Where HLA class I and class II types were available, the types were taken from metadata supplied by the sample provider, not from assay-based typing. Study-wide findings and limitations: The amount of clinical and demographic metadata varied by source and participant and was provided uncurated.

Each collaborating institution followed its own protocols to collect whole blood in K2EDTA tubes. Collaborator samples were shipped for TCRbeta analysis as frozen whole blood, isolated PBMCs, or DNA extracted from either sample type. TCRbeta CDR3 regions were amplified from genomic DNA using the immunoSEQ Assay, a bias-controlled multiplex PCR. On the study's bioinformatics: The number of nucleated cells in each sample was estimated by amplification of reference gene primers within the assay. Sequence reads were collapsed and filtered to measure the absolute abundance of every unique TCRbeta CDR3 rearrangement. For each sample, productive Simpson clonality was calculated as the square root of Simpson's diversity index over productive rearrangements. Sourced from immuneACCESS, this table was stored by TCRdb with only in-frame sequences that have V and J called. A share of the clones is absent; for the studies checked, an unresolved V gene accounts for under half, and the remainder has no known explanation. V, J and clone size are those of that table, while D and trimming were read from the DNA. Across this sample there are 85,000 to 100,000 clones, with less than 95% seen only once. 1.5% to 2% of the sample is taken by the ten largest.

CDR1 and CDR2 are read off the germline V gene (reference sequence) as DFQATT and SNEGSKA. From the cysteine through the phenylalanine, the CDR3 covers 11 amino acids. The read is trimmed to its CDR3 DNA, 33 bases read in frame from base 1. Trimming at the junction amounts to 3 bases on V and 4 bases on J, and the germline ends lie 6 bases apart. With respect to this clone: Its recognized antigen is unknown. No base quality values were provided; no much bigger clone lies one nucleotide off. The sample holds other DNA sequences that translate to the same CDR3.

What was sequenced was peripheral blood. The TCR was taken from a man in his sixties with acute or convalescent COVID-19. The chain links TRBV20-1 with TRBJ1-2; no D gene call is confident. The DNA sequence reads TGCAGTGCTAGTACGGGCTATGGCTACACCTTC. Translated, it gives CSASTGYGYTF.